This paragraph covers one T cell receptor beta chain sequence. In the authors' methods: Reference gene primer amplification yielded estimated nucleated cell counts. Repertoires were generated with immunoSEQ multiplex PCR, while TCRdb's copy carries only in-frame clones and drops some. V and J calls plus clone size are reproduced from that table; the DNA served to infer D and trimming. The repertoire has 100,000 to 120,000 clones, around three quarters of them found once; the top ten carry 7.6%. J was trimmed by 5 bases and V by 4 bases; bases with no gene match: 23. This CDR3 is built from 19 residues. CDR1 is SGHDT, CDR2 YYEEEE, per germline. The data are from a study of blood T cell repertoires in COVID-19. About the study: T cells, B-cell-depleted T cells, or PBMCs supplied cDNA or gDNA.

The chain is built from TRBV5-6 and TRBJ1-2; TRBD1 agrees at 7 bases. This receptor was identified in a woman in her sixties with acute or convalescent COVID-19. The sample comprised peripheral blood. DNA for the CDR3: TGTGCCAGCAGCGGCCCAGGGGGTTTAGGACCCCAGTTTGAATATGGCTACACCTTC. Protein product: CASSGPGGLGPQFEYGYTF.